The clone carrying this TCR beta chain was picked up a small number of times. The antigen is not known. Primers: 60 Vbeta forward and 13 Jbeta reverse. Sequencing was performed with immunoSEQ multiplex PCR; in TCRdb, only in-frame clones are kept and a portion is missing. The repertoire holds about 87,000 clones, with over 70% as singletons. This specimen belongs to a study of cytomegalovirus exposure and HLA in healthy donors. Study outcomes and limitations: The authors later found HLA-associated TCR beta chains more clonally expanded than equally common others. When a later analysis was performed, an Asian-associated ancestry cluster reportedly had fewer N-insertions than the roughly 700-donor mean. The productive fraction for most TCR beta V segments was about 90% or about 30% in an earlier analysis. When analyzed later, the rates of TCR association showed variation by HLA locus, with DRB1 the most and HLA-C the fewest.

Material: PBMCs. The sequence was obtained from a man aged 25-45 years in good health and CMV-seropositive.

The CDR3, as DNA: TGTGCCAGCAGTAACAGGGTGAACCCCTACGAGCAGTACTTC. Protein product: CASSNRVNPYEQYF. The chain carries TRBV27 and TRBJ2-7, with D perhaps TRBD1 (6 bases). The CDR3 totals 14 residues. The V and J ends lost 5 bases and 2 bases respectively, with 13 bases between them. Germline assignment: CDR1 MNHEY and CDR2 SMNVEV (reference sequence).